These T cell receptor beta chains were read from a single sample in a study of blood T cell repertoires in COVID-19. Here immunoSEQ multiplex PCR was the method, and the copy in TCRdb shows in-frame clones only, minus some. In the table there are 150,000 to 200,000 clones, 65% to 85% of which are singletons. Material for sequencing was PBMCs or T cells enriched from blood (not recorded which). Receptors originate from a woman aged 60-75 years who had recovered from COVID-19. CDR3s leave out the opening cysteine and the closing phenylalanine or tryptophan. Rows may omit the clone size; those that give it use once, few, many or a size class.

TRBJ2-1,.,TRBV5-1,ASSLGQSPYNEQF
TRBJ1-2,.,TRBV2,ASSPGTNYGYT
TRBJ1-2,.,TRBV28,ATDRGAYGYT
TRBJ2-1,.,TRBV3-1/TRBV3-2,ASSHLEPSNEQF
TRBJ2-7,once,TRBV30,AWSVGLAGVDEQY
TRBJ2-3,.,TRBV11-1,ASSFQVPDTQY
TRBJ2-2,.,TRBV14,ASSLEYYRLSGGQMRPGELF
TRBJ1-2,.,TRBV5-4,ASSFHADGYT
TRBJ1-2,.,TRBV10-3,AISSETVGYT
TRBJ1-3,few,TRBV7-2,ASSPRQVPWAVGNTIY
TRBJ1-6,.,TRBV30,ALDRGIGLPLH
TRBJ2-1,.,TRBV5-6,ASSLGVLAGGHEQF
TRBJ2-2,few,TRBV7-7,ASSLGRQVNTGELF
TRBJ2-7,.,TRBV18,ASSEGRGVYEQY
TRBJ1-3,.,TRBV2,ASSEAHPGSGNTIY
TRBJ2-5,.,TRBV27,ASSGGQETQY
TRBJ1-1,.,TRBV7-9,ASSFHGQGGEAF
TRBJ2-2,few,TRBV7-2,ASSTRQGGIGELF
TRBJ2-1,.,TRBV7-9,ASTLSGTSAYNEQF
TRBJ2-2,once,TRBV5-1,ASSPGEYTGELF
TRBJ2-5,once,TRBV2,ASSELAEETQY
TRBJ1-5,.,TRBV19,ASEDRGNQPQH
TRBJ2-2,.,TRBV7-3,ASSSQRGSGELF
TRBJ1-5,.,TRBV7-2,ASSLGGARNQPQH
TRBJ2-5,.,TRBV30,AWSTTPETQY
TRBJ1-3,few,TRBV28,ASSPSGQGSGNTIY
TRBJ2-7,.,TRBV2,ASTGTGIEQY
TRBJ1-5,few,TRBV10-3,AISDGEGSNQPQH
TRBJ2-3,.,TRBV6-5,ASSQLGGRNTQY
TRBJ2-5,.,TRBV20-1,SARQETQY
TRBJ2-5,.,TRBV29-1,SVAADQETQY
TRBJ1-2,.,TRBV4-1,ASSQLTSGNYGYT
TRBJ1-1,once,TRBV27,ASSLVWESEAF
TRBJ2-7,.,TRBV2,ASLNGGEQY
TRBJ2-7,few,TRBV4-1,ASSQVVTRSYEQY
TRBJ1-5,.,TRBV18,ASSVGGGQPQH
TRBJ1-2,.,TRBV5-1,ASSRLFPGTGDYGYT
TRBJ2-7,few,TRBV14,ASSRGLAGVLYEQY
TRBJ2-7,.,TRBV18,ASSPRGDSEQY
TRBJ1-1,.,TRBV19,ASSIGGQGGAEAF
TRBJ1-5,once,TRBV3-1/TRBV3-2,ASSQGGTGWGYQPQH
TRBJ1-1,.,TRBV5-1,ASSLEGDGYTEAF
TRBJ2-2,.,TRBV11-2,ASSLGTSGVGELF
TRBJ1-5,few,TRBV5-8,ASSLGAGFSNQPQH
TRBJ2-3,.,TRBV27,ASSRLADTSTDTQY
TRBJ2-7,.,TRBV6-5,ASRKTGGYEQY
TRBJ2-5,.,TRBV5-4,ASSPPSVRGQETQY
TRBJ2-1,once,TRBV30,AWSAGNEQF
TRBJ2-2,.,TRBV5-1,ASSFSSSSGELF
TRBJ1-1,.,TRBV7-8,ASSLGGNVGTEAF
TRBJ1-2,.,TRBV10-1,ASSRGARYGYT
TRBJ1-5,.,TRBV28,ASNREGVRPQH